Given below is one T cell receptor beta chain in context. V lost 0 bases to trimming and J lost 0 bases, with 15 bases between them. Germline CDR1 is SGHDN and CDR2 is FVKESK. The CDR3 is made up of 17 amino acids. As originally analysed: Counts of nucleated cells, estimated from reference gene primer amplification, were obtained. The table came from immunoSEQ multiplex PCR; TCRdb's copy has only in-frame clones and leaves some out. That table furnishes V, J and clone size, whereas the DNA furnished D and trimming. The profile shows 270,000 or so clones, approximately 89% of them singletons. The source of the sample is a study of blood T cell repertoires in COVID-19.

The chain recombines TRBV14 with TRBJ2-7, with D hard to call. The receptor was derived from a woman in her thirties or forties who had recovered from COVID-19. The specimen sequenced was peripheral blood. Here the CDR3 reads CASSQEGRGASSYEQYF. The CDR3 DNA reads TGTGCCAGCAGCCAAGAGGGTAGAGGCGCGAGCTCCTACGAGCAGTACTTC.